This T cell receptor beta chain was captured in a study of T cell responses to AZD1222 COVID-19 vaccine. J gave up 1 base and V 0 bases, and 7 bases lay outside the gene matches. The CDR3 loop spans 18 amino acids. Germline V lookup: CDR1 MNHEY, CDR2 SVGEGT. The study pooled second doses at about 4 or about 12 weeks. This table comes from immunoSEQ multiplex PCR, and its TCRdb copy is limited to in-frame clones, with some not included. The sample holds about 59,000 clones; roughly nine tenths are singletons and the top ten take 5% to 6.5%. On this clone itself: What it binds is unknown.

Study findings and constraints: All repertoire sampling was performed exclusively after the peak T cell response. Spike-wide vaccine-associated CD4 TCRs dominated at 160-218 and 743-854. Baseline serology detected seropositivity in only six AZD1222 recipients.

The TCR comes from an adult who received the AZD1222 COVID-19 vaccine. This chain joins TRBV6-2 or TRBV6-3 and TRBJ2-5, with 11 bases lining up with TRBD1. The sample was peripheral blood, taken 28 days after the second AZD1222 dose. The CDR3 protein is CASSYSRRDRGFQETQYF. The CDR3 region has the DNA TGTGCCAGCAGTTACTCGCGGCGGGACAGGGGGTTCCAAGAGACCCAGTACTTC.